This TCR beta chain stems from a study of blood T cell repertoires in COVID-19. Some clones are missing from TCRdb's copy, which holds only in-frame ones; the method was immunoSEQ multiplex PCR. The sample lists more than 95,000 clones, approximately 85% occurring once. This CDR3 is 15 amino acids long. CDR1 is LGHDT, CDR2 YNNKEL, per germline (reference sequence). V was clipped by 4 bases and J by 4 bases, with 16 bases between them. This chain connects TRBV3-1 (or the pseudogene TRBV3-2) to TRBJ1-2; a weak D match, TRBD1 (5 bases). The TCR sequence derives from a man between 25 and 39 years old with COVID-19, enrolled during active disease. The sample taken for sequencing was peripheral blood. CDR3 amino acids: CASSPEGVSGYGYTF. CDR3 DNA: TGTGCCAGCAGCCCCGAAGGGGTCTCCGGCTATGGCTACACCTTC.